This T cell receptor beta chain was found in a study of T-cell reconstitution after alpha-beta-depleted transplantation in children. Unique molecular identifiers were incorporated during preparation of the TCRbeta library. MiXCR, run by TCRdb on the PCR reads, gives a single entry per CDR3 protein. The data contain about 580,000 distinct CDR3 sequences, more than 20% of them singletons. As to this clonotype: Its antigen is currently unknown.

Whole-study results and caveats: Fresh T-cell production supplied most of the T-cell counts and diversity seen one year after transplant.

There are 15 residues in the CDR3. V lost 1 base, J lost 3 bases, and 13 bases lay in between. Per germline, CDR1 LGHNA and CDR2 YSLEER. The sample consisted of PBMCs, mostly from graft donor cells, taken 360 days after TCRalphabeta/CD19-depleted stem cell transplant. The chain has TRBV4-3 and TRBJ2-7; possibly TRBD1 for D (7 bases). The clonotype comes from a boy under two years old who had a stem cell transplant for acute myeloid leukemia, so the T cells may come from the graft donor. The CDR3 region has the DNA TGCGCCAGCAGCCAAGGCGGGACAGCTTTCTACGAGCAGTACTTC. Its translation is CASSQGGTAFYEQYF.